One and the same sample provided the 14 T cell receptor beta chains below, sequenced in a study of T cells in women clearing cervical HPV infection. Measured with immunoSEQ multiplex PCR; TCRdb has only the in-frame clones, and not every one. The table for this sample gives roughly 38,000 clones. Sequencing input: blood buffy coat. Receptors were obtained from a woman aged 18-69 years with a cervical HPV16 infection that either progressed to CIN3+ or cleared (not recorded which).

The sequenced part of the CDR3 DNA is TGCAGTGCTGGAGGGGCGGGGTTTCAAGAGACC. It translates to CSAGGAGFQET. The complete CDR3 reads CSAGGAGFQETQYF. The V gene is TRBV20-1, the J gene TRBJ2-5; D might be TRBD2 (6 bases). The read halts 3 residues ahead of the CDR3 end, with the missing end drawn from the germline J gene. Per germline, CDR1 DFQATT and CDR2 SNEGSKA (reference sequence). Trimming shortened V by 5 bases and J by 2 bases, and 15 bases separated the two germline ends. CDR3 length: 14 residues.

Of note for this clone: The CDR3 goes on 3 residues after the read ends, and that part is filled in from the germline J gene. The chain couples TRBV12-3 or TRBV12-4 to TRBJ2-3; D is ambiguous. The CDR3 contains 13 residues. Trimming stripped 8 bases from V and 1 base from J, with 10 bases between. CDR3: CASRRVGTDTQYF. The sequenced part of the CDR3 DNA is TGTGCCAGCCGTAGGGTGGGCACAGATACG.

Incomplete CDR3 DNA: TGTGCCAGCTCAGAGGCAGCCCGGGGAGATACG. Residues: CASSEAARGDT. The entire CDR3 protein reads CASSEAARGDTQYF. The chain employs TRBV18 and TRBJ2-3, with D perhaps TRBD2 (5 bases). The CDR3 end lies 3 residues beyond the end of the read and is filled in from the germline J gene. V was shortened by 5 bases and J by 5 bases, with 14 bases between the two germline ends. This CDR3 region has 14 residues. Germline V lookup: CDR1 KGHSH, CDR2 LQKENI.

On this clone itself: The read ends 3 residues before the CDR3 terminus; that terminus is restored from the germline J gene. The chain links TRBV7-9 to TRBJ1-2; no definite D call. The CDR3 runs 14 residues. V shed 1 base and J shed 3 bases, with 9 bases lying between them. Germline V gives CDR1 SEHNR, CDR2 FQNEAQ (reference sequence). The CDR3: CASSLVGQDYGYTF. Incomplete CDR3 DNA: TGTGCCAGCAGCTTAGTAGGGCAGGACTATGGC.

Regarding this clone: The read terminates 3 residues before the CDR3 end, so the remaining end is supplied by the germline J gene. V gene TRBV19 combines with J gene TRBJ2-2; tentative D call: TRBD2 (5 bases). The germline V gene has CDR1 LNHDA and CDR2 SQIVND (reference sequence). Trimming stripped 1 base from V and 1 base from J, with 22 bases between. This CDR3 comprises 20 residues. The sequenced part of the CDR3 DNA is TGTGCCAGTAGTATAGGGGGTAGCGCAGGAGTCTGGGGGAACACCGGGGAG. Residues: CASSIGGSAGVWGNTGE. The complete CDR3 protein is CASSIGGSAGVWGNTGELFF.

Points on this clone: The CDR3 end is not reached by the read, which stops 3 residues before it; the germline J gene fills it in. The genes are TRBV20-1 and TRBJ2-5; no clear D. V was trimmed by 3 bases and J by 1 base, leaving 9 bases between them. The CDR3 spans 13 residues. Germline lookup yields CDR1 DFQATT and CDR2 SNEGSKA (reference sequence). The CDR3 is CSASVTAQETQYF. Incomplete CDR3 DNA: TGCAGTGCTAGTGTAACAGCCCAAGAGACC.

Incomplete CDR3 DNA: TGTGCCAGTAGTATAGAGGCGCGGGGGGGCCGGGAGACC. As protein: CASSIEARGGRET. The CDR3, in full, reads CASSIEARGGRETQYF. The rearrangement joins TRBV19 to TRBJ2-5, with 9 bases identical to TRBD2. Coverage ceases 3 residues before the CDR3 finishes, and the germline J gene fills in the end. The V segment lost 0 bases and the J segment 5 bases; nucleotides outside the gene matches: 7. This CDR3 is 16 amino acids long. The germline gives CDR1 LNHDA, CDR2 SQIVND (reference sequence).

Comments on this clone: Sequencing ends 3 residues short of the CDR3 end; the germline J gene provides the rest. This chain connects TRBV5-1 to TRBJ1-6; D is perhaps TRBD1 (6 bases). CDR1 SGHRS and CDR2 YFSETQ come from the germline V gene. This CDR3 has 15 amino acids. Trimming removed 4 bases from V and 7 bases from J, with 15 bases in between. CDR3 loop: CASSDTTGMNSPLHF. The DNA read from the CDR3 is TGCGCCAGCAGCGATACCACAGGGATGAATTCACCC.

Points on this clone: With the read ending 3 residues before the CDR3 end, the germline J gene is used to fill in that end. The V and J genes are TRBV11-2 and TRBJ2-5; D unclear. Germline V gene lookup returns CDR1 SGHAT and CDR2 FQNNGV. The ends were cut back, 2 bases at V and 4 bases at J, with 5 bases in the middle. This CDR3 comprises 12 residues. The DNA read from the CDR3 is TGTGCCAGCAGCTTATATCTAGAGACC. Encoded protein: CASSLYLET. The whole CDR3 protein is CASSLYLETQYF.

Concerning this clone: The missing CDR3 end, 3 residues past where the read stops, is filled in from the germline J gene. The chain employs TRBV20-1 and TRBJ2-1; 10 bases are a match to TRBD2. Germline V CDR1 and CDR2: DFQATT, SNEGSKA (reference sequence). V shed 0 bases, J shed 9 bases, and the junction held 11 bases outside the gene matches. The CDR3 runs 16 residues. The sequenced CDR3 bases are TGCAGTGCTAGAGACCTAGCGGGAGCTGAGCGTGGTGAG. Its protein product is CSARDLAGAERGE. The full CDR3 reads CSARDLAGAERGEQFF.

About this clone: The read falls 3 residues short of the CDR3 end, and the missing part is taken from the germline J gene. The chain joins TRBV20-1 to TRBJ2-3; TRBD2 matches at 7 bases. Unmatched junction bases numbered 6, after V lost 1 base and J lost 2 bases. The CDR3 spans 15 residues. Germline V gives CDR1 DFQATT, CDR2 SNEGSKA (reference sequence). The part of the CDR3 DNA that was read is TGCAGTGCTAGAGTATGGGGGGGGATCACAGATACG. Protein product: CSARVWGGITDT. The full-length CDR3 reads as CSARVWGGITDTQYF.

As for this clone: The read ends 3 residues early relative to the CDR3; the germline J gene fills the gap. The rearrangement joins TRBV19 to TRBJ2-1; TRBD2 agrees at 8 bases. Germline lookup yields CDR1 LNHDA and CDR2 SQIVND (reference sequence). There are 14 residues in the CDR3. Unmatched junction bases numbered 7, after V lost 5 bases and J lost 7 bases. The CDR3 spells CASSFSGTRNEQFF. The DNA read from the CDR3 is TGTGCCAGTAGTTTCTCCGGGACTAGGAATGAG.

As to this clone: From the germline J gene comes the end of the CDR3, since the read stops 3 residues before it. The rearrangement uses TRBV7-2 and TRBJ2-1; D not certain. Germline assignment: CDR1 SGHTA and CDR2 FQGNSA. Trimming took 0 bases from V and 0 from J, leaving 9 bases between them. The CDR3 has 16 amino acids. The sequenced CDR3 bases are TGTGCCAGCAGCTTAGCGGGCCGCAGCTCCTACAATGAG. This sequence encodes CASSLAGRSSYNE. The CDR3, in full, reads CASSLAGRSSYNEQFF.

In the case of this clone: The read finishes 3 residues shy of the CDR3 end, and the germline J gene is used to complete it. V usage is TRBV28 and J usage is TRBJ1-1; D is perhaps TRBD1 (5 bases). CDR3 size: 17 residues. Per the germline V gene, CDR1 is MDHEN and CDR2 is SYDVKM. The CDR3 here is CASRSIDRALFRMEAFF. The CDR3 DNA, read in part, is TGTGCCAGCAGGTCTATCGACAGAGCCCTCTTTCGGATGGAA.